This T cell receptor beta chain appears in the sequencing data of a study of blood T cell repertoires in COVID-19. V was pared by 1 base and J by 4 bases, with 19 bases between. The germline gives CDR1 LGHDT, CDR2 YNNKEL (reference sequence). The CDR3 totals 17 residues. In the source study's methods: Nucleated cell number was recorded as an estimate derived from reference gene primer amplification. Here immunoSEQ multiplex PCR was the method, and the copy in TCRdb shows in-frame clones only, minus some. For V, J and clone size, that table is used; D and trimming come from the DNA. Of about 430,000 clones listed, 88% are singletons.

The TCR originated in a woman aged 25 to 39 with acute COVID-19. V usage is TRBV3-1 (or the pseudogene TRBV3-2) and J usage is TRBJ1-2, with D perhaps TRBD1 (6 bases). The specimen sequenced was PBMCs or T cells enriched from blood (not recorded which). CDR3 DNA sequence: TGTGCCAGCAGCCAAGCAGAGGCAGGGGAGGGCAGCTATGGCTACACCTTC. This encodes CASSQAEAGEGSYGYTF.